These 17 T cell receptor beta chains came from one sample sequenced in a study of T cells in localized non-small cell lung cancer. Assay used: immunoSEQ multiplex PCR; TCRdb lists only in-frame clones, some missing. The sample holds around 17,000 clones, approximately 90% seen once. The starting material was peripheral blood, obtained before any cancer treatment. The receptors were sampled from a male donor at least 60 years old with stage II squamous cell lung carcinoma.

CDR3 region: CASSVLAGGPADTQYF. In nucleotides, the CDR3 is TGTGCCAGCAGCGTACTAGCGGGAGGCCCAGCAGATACGCAGTATTTT. The chain has TRBV9 and TRBJ2-3; TRBD2 agrees at 11 bases. The J segment lost 4 bases and the V segment lost 1 base, leaving 5 bases of the junction unmatched. The CDR3 contains 16 residues. Germline CDR1 SGDLS, CDR2 YYNGEE.

The chain employs TRBV18 and TRBJ2-3; the D gene is possibly TRBD1 (6 bases). The V and J ends lost 1 base and 1 base respectively, with 9 bases between them. The CDR3 contains 15 residues. In germline, CDR1 is KGHSH, CDR2 LQKENI. Here the CDR3 DNA reads TGTGCCAGCTCACCACGAAGACAGGGCACAGATACGCAGTATTTT. Protein product: CASSPRRQGTDTQYF.

This chain links TRBV12-5 with TRBJ1-5, with D possibly matching TRBD1 (6 bases). V lost 10 bases and J lost 3, with 22 bases in between. Looked up from germline, CDR1 is LGHNT and CDR2 is FRNRAP. CDR3 size: 16 residues. The CDR3 reads CAIYTGFGLVNQPQHF. Here the CDR3 DNA reads TGTGCTATTTATACAGGGTTTGGACTTGTCAATCAGCCCCAGCATTTT.

This clone has just a few counts. V and J are TRBV5-1 and TRBJ2-1; D might be TRBD1 (5 bases). Germline CDR1 and CDR2: SGHRS and YFSETQ. The ends were cut back, 5 bases at V and 0 bases at J, with 9 bases in the middle. The CDR3 is made up of 14 amino acids. CDR3: CASSQGSSYNEQFF. The CDR3 region has the DNA TGCGCCAGCAGTCAGGGTAGCTCCTACAATGAGCAGTTCTTC.

The J gene is TRBJ2-7, the V gene TRBV9, with 7 bases that match TRBD2. Trimming took 0 bases from V and 2 from J; bases not matched to a gene: 8. The CDR3 runs 16 residues. Germline-derived CDR1 and CDR2 are SGDLS and YYNGEE. The CDR3 is CASSVVAGVSPYEQYF. The CDR3 DNA sequence: TGTGCCAGCAGCGTAGTGGCGGGGGTCTCACCCTACGAGCAGTACTTC.

The genes are TRBV19 and TRBJ1-5; TRBD1 is a possible D gene (6 bases). Trimming left V 3 bases short and J 3 bases short, with 9 bases between. Germline V gives CDR1 LNHDA, CDR2 SQIVND (reference sequence). This CDR3 has 14 amino acids. The CDR3 spells CASSITGHNQPQHF. DNA for the CDR3: TGTGCCAGTAGTATCACAGGGCACAATCAGCCCCAGCATTTT.

This sequence joins TRBV2 and TRBJ2-1; D unclear. Germline CDR1 SNHLY, CDR2 FYNNEI. This CDR3 comprises 13 residues. V was pared by 4 bases and J by 5 bases, with 9 bases between. The CDR3 region is CASSVPIDNEQFF. The CDR3 nucleotides are TGTGCCAGCAGTGTCCCTATAGACAATGAGCAGTTCTTC.

The chain employs TRBV29-1 and TRBJ2-1; 10 bases are a match to TRBD2. Germline CDR1 and CDR2: SQVTM and ANQGSEA. The CDR3 has 15 residues. The junction had 9 bases not matched to a gene; V was cut back by 7 bases and J by 3 bases. In nucleotides, the CDR3 is TGCAGCGGGGCCCCACTAGCGGGGAACTACAATGAGCAGTTCTTC. Translating it yields CSGAPLAGNYNEQFF.

This clone was seen only a few times. The V gene is TRBV20-1, the J gene TRBJ1-2, with D uncertain. Per the germline V gene, CDR1 is DFQATT and CDR2 is SNEGSKA (reference sequence). This CDR3 has 11 amino acids. CDR3 region: CSPGRVYGYTF. The CDR3 DNA is TGCAGCCCCGGAAGGGTCTATGGCTACACCTTC.

The genes are TRBV7-9 and TRBJ2-5; no firm D call. From germline, CDR1 is SEHNR and CDR2 FQNEAQ (reference sequence). The CDR3 runs to 15 residues. Trimming removed 5 bases from V and 2 bases from J, with 15 bases in between. The CDR3 spells CASSRWTVGQETQYF. DNA of the CDR3: TGTGCCAGCAGCCGATGGACGGTAGGACAAGAGACCCAGTACTTC.

The chain uses TRBV19 and TRBJ1-1; maybe TRBD1 (6 bases). This CDR3 spans 15 amino acids. CDR1 is LNHDA and CDR2 is SQIVND in the germline V gene (reference sequence). V dropped 0 bases and J dropped 5 bases, with 13 bases sitting between them. CDR3 sequence: CASSIEGGGRTEAFF. For the CDR3, the DNA is TGTGCCAGTAGTATAGAAGGAGGGGGAAGGACTGAAGCTTTCTTT. Supplemented by reference TRBV19 and TRBJ1-1, the full variable domain reads DGGITQSPKYLFRKEGQNVTLSCEQNLNHDAMYWYRQDPGQGLRLIYYSQIVNDFQKGDIAEGYSVSREKKESFPLTVTSAQKNPTAFYLCASSIEGGGRTEAFFGQGTRLTVV.

The rearrangement uses TRBV28 and TRBJ1-4; tentative D call: TRBD1 (5 bases). V was shortened by 6 bases and J by 7 bases, with 15 bases between the two germline ends. This CDR3 comprises 14 residues. Germline V gene data show CDR1 as MDHEN and CDR2 as SYDVKM. The CDR3 DNA reads as TGTGCCAGCAGCCCCAAGACAGTATTTGAAAAACTGTTTTTT. Translated: CASSPKTVFEKLFF.

This chain links TRBV21-1 with TRBJ2-7; the table's D call of TRBD1 was not tested on the DNA. TRBV21-1 is noted as a pseudogene. CDR3 size: 15 residues. CDR3 DNA sequence: TGTGCCAGCAGCAAAGATCGGGACAGGAGCCACGAGCAGTACTTC. Its protein product is CASSKDRDRSHEQYF.

Concerning this clone: Other DNA sequences within the sample encode an identical CDR3. The V call is TRBV30, the J call TRBJ2-7; the D gene is possibly TRBD1 (6 bases). Trimming removed 2 bases from V and 4 bases from J, with 9 bases in between. The CDR3 contains 12 residues. Germline V gene lookup returns CDR1 GTSNPN and CDR2 SVGIG (reference sequence). This CDR3 reads CAWSPTGYEQYF. As DNA, the CDR3 is TGTGCCTGGAGTCCGACAGGTTACGAGCAGTACTTC.

This clone was picked up a small number of times. The V and J genes are TRBV30 and TRBJ2-7; TRBD1 agrees at 10 bases. The V gene end was trimmed by 2 bases and the J gene end by 0 bases; junction bases not matched to a gene: 10. This CDR3 region has 17 residues. Germline-derived CDR1 and CDR2 are GTSNPN and SVGIG (reference sequence). The CDR3 protein is CAWSSGTGVLSSYEQYF. The CDR3 DNA is TGTGCCTGGAGTTCCGGGACAGGGGTCTTGAGCTCCTACGAGCAGTACTTC.

This chain links TRBV19 with TRBJ2-3; TRBD2 matches at 14 bases. The V gene end was trimmed by 7 bases and the J gene end by 1 base; junction bases not matched to a gene: 13. The CDR3 extends over 19 amino acids. CDR1 and CDR2 (germline): LNHDA, SQIVND (reference sequence). CDR3 loop: CASKGFDPGLAGGTDTQYF. CDR3 sequence (DNA): TGTGCCAGTAAAGGGTTTGATCCGGGACTAGCGGGAGGCACAGATACGCAGTATTTT.

This sequence joins TRBV13 and TRBJ2-1, with TRBD2 identical over 11 bases. The CDR3 spans 21 residues. CDR1 PRHDT and CDR2 FYEKMQ come from the germline V gene (reference sequence). V shed 4 bases, J shed 4 bases, and the junction held 21 bases outside the gene matches. CDR3 amino acids: CASSSTYQGVAGGPEYNEQFF. The CDR3 region has the DNA TGTGCCAGCAGCTCTACCTACCAGGGGGTAGCGGGAGGGCCCGAGTACAATGAGCAGTTCTTC.